One and the same sample provided the 10 T cell receptor beta chains below, sequenced in a study of OX40 agonist ivuxolimab in advanced cancers. The data were produced by immunoSEQ multiplex PCR, yet TCRdb's version contains in-frame clones alone and is incomplete. This sample has about 35,000 clones, with more than 80% found just once. This material consisted of CD4+ or CD8+ T cells sorted from blood, taken in a trial of the OX40 agonist ivuxolimab. These receptors were taken from an adult with an advanced solid tumor such as melanoma, head and neck, liver or kidney cancer.

This sequence joins TRBV28 and TRBJ2-7; D remains unclear. V lost 2 bases to trimming and J lost 5 bases, with 10 bases between them. Per the germline V gene, CDR1 is MDHEN and CDR2 is SYDVKM. This CDR3 is 13 amino acids long. The CDR3 region is CASSLGLRNEQYF. In DNA form, the CDR3 reads TGTGCCAGCAGTTTAGGTTTGCGGAACGAGCAGTACTTC.

Remarks on this clone: This CDR3 is also generated by other DNA sequences in the sample. The V and J genes are TRBV30 and TRBJ1-2; D gene ambiguous. V lost 8 bases, J lost 3 bases, and 7 bases lay in between. The CDR3 covers 10 residues. From germline, CDR1 is GTSNPN and CDR2 SVGIG (reference sequence). The CDR3 region is CATRHYGYTF. CDR3 nucleotides: TGTGCCACGAGGCACTATGGCTACACCTTC.

CDR3 in DNA: TGTGCCAGCAGGTCACCGGGACAGAGTTCCTACGAGCAGTACTTC. This encodes CASRSPGQSSYEQYF. The chain employs TRBV28 and TRBJ2-7; 7 nucleotides align to TRBD1. The CDR3 runs to 15 residues. Germline V gene lookup returns CDR1 MDHEN and CDR2 SYDVKM. V shed 6 bases, J shed 1 base, and the junction held 9 bases outside the gene matches. The variable domain in full, with the rest retrieved from reference TRBV28 and TRBJ2-7, is DVKVTQSSRYLVKRTGEKVFLECVQDMDHENMFWYRQDPGLGLRLIYFSYDVKMKEKGDIPEGYSVSREKKERFSLILESASTNQTSMYLCASRSPGQSSYEQYFGPGTRLTVT.

This sequence joins TRBV29-1 and TRBJ1-2, with D possibly being TRBD1 (6 bases). This CDR3 spans 11 amino acids. Germline V gene data show CDR1 as SQVTM and CDR2 as ANQGSEA. With 8 bases removed from V and 4 bases from J, the gap between germline ends came to 11 bases. In DNA, the CDR3 is TGCAGCATTAGGACAGTCTATGGCTACACCTTC. It is translated as CSIRTVYGYTF.

This chain links TRBV7-9 with TRBJ2-7; no clear D gene. V was trimmed by 5 bases and J by 0 bases, leaving 5 bases between them. Germline V gene sequence: CDR1 SEHNR, CDR2 FQNEAQ (reference sequence). The CDR3 covers 12 residues. As DNA, the CDR3 is TGTGCCAGCAGCCTAGTCTCCTACGAGCAGTACTTC. The encoded protein is CASSLVSYEQYF. The entire variable domain, with the rest obtained from reference TRBV7-9 and TRBJ2-7, is as follows: DTGVSQNPRHKITKRGQNVTFRCDPISEHNRLYWYRQTLGQGPEFLTYFQNEAQLEKSRLLSDRFSAERPKGSFSTLEIQRTEQGDSAMYLCASSLVSYEQYFGPGTRLTVT.

This rearrangement joins TRBV9 to TRBJ2-3, with 10 bases fitting TRBD2. V shed 3 bases, J shed 0 bases, and the junction held 4 bases outside the gene matches. Germline V gene data show CDR1 as SGDLS and CDR2 as YYNGEE. This CDR3 is built from 16 residues. The DNA of the CDR3 is TGTGCCAGCAGCGCTAGCGGGGGCCTAAGCACAGATACGCAGTATTTT. Translating it yields CASSASGGLSTDTQYF.

The chain is built from TRBV9 and TRBJ2-2, with D possibly called TRBD1 or TRBD2 (7 bases each). CDR1 and CDR2 (germline): SGDLS, YYNGEE. This CDR3 spans 16 amino acids. V was shortened by 4 bases and J by 6 bases, with 19 bases between the two germline ends. In nucleotides, the CDR3 is TGTGCCAGCAGCCCCCCTGGGGGAGGGACAGCCGGGGAGCTGTTTTTT. This translates into CASSPPGGGTAGELFF.

The chain couples TRBV9 to TRBJ2-7; 8 nucleotides agree with TRBD2. V dropped 4 bases and J dropped 3; count of bases not matched to a gene: 9. Germline V CDR1 and CDR2: SGDLS, YYNGEE. The CDR3 length is 15 residues. Written as DNA, the CDR3 is TGTGCCAGCAGCCCCCCCAGCGGGAGTTTCTACGAGCAGTACTTC. This codes for CASSPPSGSFYEQYF.

The genes are TRBV7-6 and TRBJ2-5; tentatively, D is TRBD1 or TRBD2 (6 bases each). CDR3 size: 17 residues. CDR1 is SGHVS and CDR2 is FNYEAQ in the germline V gene. With 3 bases removed from V and 2 bases from J, the gap between germline ends came to 19 bases. This CDR3 is CASSFAPGGGSQETQYF. For the CDR3, the DNA is TGTGCCAGCAGCTTCGCACCAGGAGGGGGGAGTCAAGAGACCCAGTACTTC. The full variable domain, completed using reference TRBV7-6 and TRBJ2-5, is GAGVSQSPRYKVTKRGQDVALRCDPISGHVSLYWYRQALGQGPEFLTYFNYEAQQDKSGLPNDRFSAERPEGSISTLTIQRTEQRDSAMYRCASSFAPGGGSQETQYFGPGTRLLVL.

The chain carries TRBV9 and TRBJ1-1, with a tentative D call TRBD1 (6 bases). The CDR3 runs 17 residues. CDR1 and CDR2 from the germline V gene are SGDLS and YYNGEE. Between the trimmed V and J ends, which lost 0 bases and 1 base, there was a span of 16 bases. CDR3 sequence reads: CASSVDREKGGNTEAFF. CDR3 bases: TGTGCCAGCAGCGTAGACAGGGAAAAGGGAGGGAACACTGAAGCTTTCTTT.